These 6 T cell receptor beta chains came from one sample sequenced in a study of patients and donors after allogeneic stem cell transplantation. MiXCR was run by TCRdb on the RT-PCR reads, yielding one entry per CDR3 protein. Of a few hundred thousand distinct CDR3 sequences listed, less than 50% are singletons. Source material: blood, either unsorted or a sorted T cell fraction (not recorded which). These receptors originate from a human donor who was either an allogeneic HSCT recipient or a stem cell or donor lymphocyte infusion donor (not recorded which). It is not recorded whose cells these are; they may come from a transplant donor.

V gene TRBV5-1 combines with J gene TRBJ1-5; TRBD1 matches at 10 bases. The CDR3 totals 17 residues. Germline assignment: CDR1 SGHRS and CDR2 YFSETQ. Germline trimming cut 1 base from V and 7 bases from J; bases unmatched to any gene: 11. The CDR3 DNA follows: TGCGCCAGCAGCTTGTACCCCGGGACAGGGGTAAGCCAGCCCCAGCATTTT. It encodes CASSLYPGTGVSQPQHF. Together with reference TRBV5-1 and TRBJ1-5, the CDR3 gives the full variable domain: KAGVTQTPRYLIKTRGQQVTLSCSPISGHRSVSWYQQTPGQGLQFLFEYFSETQRNKGNFPGRFSGRQFSNSRSEMNVSTLELGDSALYLCASSLYPGTGVSQPQHFGDGTRLSIL.

The chain joins TRBV28 to TRBJ1-1; no firm D call. Germline V lookup: CDR1 MDHEN, CDR2 SYDVKM. V was pared by 5 bases and J by 4 bases, with 11 bases between. The CDR3 length is 13 residues. CDR3: CASSPGWGTEAFF. CDR3 nucleotide sequence: TGTGCCAGCAGTCCGGGATGGGGCACTGAAGCTTTCTTT.

The sample holds a few counts of this clonotype. The chain has TRBV20-1 and TRBJ1-5, with unresolved D. The CDR3 spans 12 residues. Germline CDR1 is DFQATT and CDR2 is SNEGSKA (reference sequence). Trimming left V 3 bases short and J 1 base short, with 4 bases between. CDR3 in amino acids: CSARMSNQPQHF. CDR3 DNA sequence: TGCAGTGCTAGGATGAGCAATCAGCCCCAGCATTTT.

The chain carries TRBV5-1 and TRBJ2-1, with 10 bases identical to TRBD2. After removal of 4 bases from V and 5 bases from J, the junction contained 9 bases not matched to a gene. The CDR3 consists of 16 residues. Germline CDR1 and CDR2: SGHRS and YFSETQ. The CDR3 here is CASSPGLLAGNNEQFF. CDR3 DNA sequence: TGCGCCAGCAGCCCGGGGTTACTAGCGGGGAACAATGAGCAGTTCTTC.

This chain connects TRBV20-1 to TRBJ2-7, with no clear D. Trimming removed 3 bases at V and 1 base at J, with 13 bases between. Looked up from germline, CDR1 is DFQATT and CDR2 is SNEGSKA (reference sequence). This CDR3 has 14 residues. Written as DNA, the CDR3 is TGCAGTGCTAGGTCCGATCTGAGGTCCTACGAGCAGTACTTC. Its protein product is CSARSDLRSYEQYF.

The chain employs TRBV28 and TRBJ1-1; 7 positions match TRBD1. V shed 2 bases, J shed 4 bases, and the junction held 10 bases outside the gene matches. This CDR3 has 16 residues. Per germline, CDR1 MDHEN and CDR2 SYDVKM. CDR3 protein: CASSLASFSGGTEAFF. DNA for the CDR3: TGTGCCAGCAGTTTAGCCTCCTTTTCAGGGGGCACTGAAGCTTTCTTT.